This TCR beta chain was profiled in a study of blood T cells in healthy people across ages. Regarding the study as a whole: The unsorted PBMCs prevented any conclusive comparison of naive versus antigen-experienced cells.

The CDR3 is made up of 9 amino acids. Germline CDR1 is DFQATT and CDR2 is SNEGSKA (reference sequence). V was trimmed by 6 bases and J by 10 bases, leaving 9 bases between them. Alongside a J-beta primer mix, a sample-barcoded 5' primer served in a second PCR lasting roughly 6 to 11 cycles. Each cDNA molecule carried a tag from a template-switch adaptor that contained 12 random nucleotides. Using its own MiXCR run on the 5' RACE reads, TCRdb lists one record per CDR3 protein. The sample comprises over 1,300,000 distinct CDR3 sequences, approximately 60% of which are singletons, and under 8.5% rests with the top ten. Turning to this clonotype: The antigen is undetermined.

The material sequenced was blood. V and J are TRBV20-1 and TRBJ2-5, with TRBD1 as a possible D gene (5 bases). The clonotype was recovered from a man younger than 30 in good health. The CDR3 sequence is CSARDVQYF. In DNA form, the CDR3 reads TGCAGTGCCAGGGATGTCCAGTACTTC.